Listed here are 14 T cell receptor beta chains from one sample, sequenced in a study of T cells in Graves' hyperthyroidism and ophthalmopathy (dated by TCRdb to 2018 to 2020). The method was multiplex PCR. Reads for this sample came from an Illumina HiSeq 2000. Amplification of TCR beta CDR3 regions was carried out from RNA transcripts. For the first round of RT-PCR on the TCR CDR3, the HTBI primer set was used together with the Qiagen OneStep RT-PCR kit. TCRdb reworked the public reads: Q25 trimming with fastp, MiXCR clone assembly, productive beta chains retained. When rows share a CDR3 protein, they turn into one entry using the most common DNA and genes. Within this sample are about 500,000 distinct CDR3 sequences, with over 15% of them counted one time only. Around a sixth of the sample comes from the top ten. The sequencing input was blood. The source of these receptors is a woman younger than 30 with Graves' hyperthyroidism.

The gene calls are TRBV7-9 and TRBJ1-1; 7 bases line up with TRBD1. Trimming took 6 bases from V and 3 from J; bases not matched to a gene: 10. Germline CDR1 SEHNR, CDR2 FQNEAQ (reference sequence). CDR3 length: 15 amino acids. As DNA, the CDR3 is TGTGCCAGCAGGACGAGACAGGGTCGGGACACTGAAGCTTTCTTT. This codes for CASRTRQGRDTEAFF.

Many counts were recorded for this clonotype. The V and J genes are TRBV12-3 or TRBV12-4 and TRBJ2-1; no clear D gene. The V end lost 6 bases, the J end lost 3 bases, and 15 bases lay between the germline ends. The CDR3 runs 15 residues. The CDR3 DNA follows: TGTGCCAGCAGCCTTACCGGATTCAACTACAATGAGCAGTTCTTC. It codes for CASSLTGFNYNEQFF.

At least ten counts were recorded for this clonotype. The V and J genes are TRBV2 and TRBJ2-3; TRBD1 agrees at 8 bases. V trimming: 11 bases; J trimming: 0 bases; junction bases outside the gene matches: 4. From germline, CDR1 is SNHLY and CDR2 FYNNEI. The CDR3 totals 13 residues. The CDR3 DNA reads as TGTGCCGGGGGACAGGCTAGCACAGATACGCAGTATTTT. Protein sequence: CAGGQASTDTQYF.

This clonotype was recorded at least ten times. This chain links TRBV20-1 with TRBJ2-1, with TRBD2 matching 9 bases. In germline, CDR1 is DFQATT, CDR2 SNEGSKA (reference sequence). V lost 1 base to trimming and J lost 3 bases; unmatched junction nucleotides: 7. The CDR3 covers 16 residues. The CDR3 here is CSARGLAGADYNEQFF. Here the CDR3 DNA reads TGCAGTGCTAGAGGGTTAGCGGGAGCGGACTACAATGAGCAGTTCTTC.

The V call is TRBV20-1, the J call TRBJ2-5, with 8 positions matching TRBD1. Germline V CDR1 and CDR2: DFQATT, SNEGSKA (reference sequence). After removal of 5 bases from V and 4 bases from J, the junction contained 3 bases not matched to a gene. There are 12 residues in the CDR3. For the CDR3, the DNA is TGCAGTGCTGGACAGGGACCAGAGACCCAGTACTTC. Translated, it gives CSAGQGPETQYF.

A remark on this clonotype: One end of the junction varies from germline; a read error may be responsible. V usage is TRBV5-1 and J usage is TRBJ1-1; unclear D gene. CDR3 length: 14 amino acids. Germline V gene data show CDR1 as SGHRS and CDR2 as YFSETQ. This CDR3 reads CASSLGRPNTDAFF. CDR3 in DNA: TGCGCCAGCAGCTTGGGGCGTCCGAACACTGACGCTTTCTTT.

This clonotype was seen a handful of times. The CDR3 protein is CASSGGRIYNEQFF. In DNA form, the CDR3 reads TGTGCCAGCAGCGGGGGACGGATCTACAATGAGCAGTTCTTC. The V call is TRBV28, the J call TRBJ2-1; D is possibly TRBD2 (6 bases). Germline V gene data show CDR1 as MDHEN and CDR2 as SYDVKM. Between the trimmed V and J ends, which lost 6 bases and 3 bases, there was a span of 12 bases. The CDR3 runs to 14 residues.

The CDR3 loop reads CASSQGRGAGNQPQHF. The CDR3 DNA is TGCGCCAGCAGCCAAGGGCGGGGGGCCGGCAATCAGCCCCAGCATTTT. The rearrangement uses TRBV4-3 and TRBJ1-5; D might be TRBD1 (6 bases). The V end lost 1 base, the J end lost 2 bases, and 12 bases lay between the germline ends. CDR1 is LGHNA and CDR2 is YSLEER in the germline V gene. The CDR3 length is 16 residues.

Only a few counts were recorded for this clonotype. This sequence joins TRBV10-1 and TRBJ2-1; TRBD2 agrees at 8 bases. CDR1 is WNHNN and CDR2 is SYGVQD in the germline V gene (reference sequence). The V segment lost 8 bases and the J segment 6 bases; nucleotides outside the gene matches: 0. The CDR3 contains 11 residues. The CDR3 nucleotides are TGCGCCAGCGGACTAGCCAATGAGCAGTTCTTC. The encoded protein is CASGLANEQFF.

CDR3 sequence reads: CSAYLAGLSNEQYF. CDR3 coding DNA: TGCAGCGCCTACCTTGCAGGGTTAAGTAACGAGCAGTACTTC. This chain uses TRBV29-1 with TRBJ2-7; maybe TRBD1 (5 bases). The V end was cut by 7 bases, the J end by 5 bases, with 21 bases between. CDR1 SQVTM and CDR2 ANQGSEA come from the germline V gene. The CDR3 has 14 residues.

In this sample, this clonotype turned up many times. The chain employs TRBV20-1 and TRBJ2-5; D call uncertain. The CDR3 runs to 13 residues. From germline, CDR1 is DFQATT and CDR2 SNEGSKA (reference sequence). Trimming removed 3 bases from V and 5 bases from J, with 13 bases in between. The CDR3 reads CSASTKYHETQYF. The CDR3 DNA is TGCAGTGCTAGCACTAAATATCATGAGACCCAGTACTTC.

This clonotype was seen at least ten times. The rearrangement uses TRBV18 and TRBJ2-1; 8 bases are a match to TRBD1. The ends lost 5 bases at V and 15 bases at J; junction bases unmatched: 6. CDR3 size: 11 residues. Germline V gene data show CDR1 as KGHSH and CDR2 as LQKENI. CDR3 DNA: TGTGCCAGCTCATCCCGACAGGGGAGGTTCTTC. Protein product: CASSSRQGRFF.

V is TRBV12-3 or TRBV12-4 and J is TRBJ1-2; D gene unclear. The V end lost 8 bases, the J end lost 3 bases, and 10 bases lay between the germline ends. This CDR3 has 12 amino acids. CDR3 in DNA: TGTGCCAGCTGGGCCCAGGACTATGGCTACACCTTC. Translating it yields CASWAQDYGYTF.

This clonotype was observed at least ten times. The chain employs TRBV3-1 and TRBJ1-1, with D maybe TRBD1 (5 bases). V lost 3 bases, J lost 10 bases, and 15 bases lay in between. This CDR3 has 13 residues. The germline CDR1 and CDR2 sequences are LGHDT and YNNKEL (reference sequence). The CDR3 loop is CASSQSTGWIAFF. The DNA of the CDR3 is TGTGCCAGCAGCCAGAGCACAGGCTGGATAGCTTTCTTT.